Reported below is one TCR beta chain. Following RNA extraction, reverse transcription yielded cDNA that acted as the sequencing template. TCRdb's table, derived via immunoSEQ multiplex PCR, lists solely in-frame clones and lacks some. The sample gives about 190,000 clones, just under 65% of which show up once; 1.3% is in the top ten. This record belongs to a study of CD8+ T cells in alopecia areata. Trimming at V came to 5 bases and at J to 4 bases, leaving 2 bases not matched to a gene. This CDR3 comprises 13 residues. The germline V gene encodes CDR1 MNHEY and CDR2 SMNVEV (reference sequence). Treatment noted: oral pan-JAK inhibitor, 5-10 mg twice daily.

The TCR originated in a human donor with alopecia areata. Sequencing was performed on CD4+ T cells sorted from blood, taken at week 49, from a patient treated with tofacitinib. The V gene is TRBV27, the J gene TRBJ1-2; 9 nucleotides match TRBD1. The CDR3 here is CASSQDRGYGYTF. In nucleotides, the CDR3 is TGTGCCAGCAGTCAGGACAGGGGCTATGGCTACACCTTC.